The next 21 T cell receptor beta chains were all read from a single sample in a study of shared clonotypes between healthy human individuals. Clones were read by immunoSEQ multiplex PCR, and TCRdb kept only the in-frame ones, dropping some. The sample consists of about 2.4 million clones, approximately 94% of them appearing once. Sequenced material: naive CD4+ T cells sorted from blood. Sample subset: CD45RA+ positively selected. These receptors were collected from a young man in good health.

Written as DNA, the CDR3 is TGTGCCAGCAGCGTATCCTACCGTCAAGAGACCCAGTACTTC. It is translated as CASSVSYRQETQYF. The rearrangement uses TRBV9 and TRBJ2-5; D gene uncertain. This CDR3 spans 14 amino acids. V lost 1 base and J lost 2, with 9 bases in between. Germline loops: CDR1 SGDLS, CDR2 YYNGEE.

CDR3 in DNA: TGTGCCAGCTCACCATTAGAAGAGAGTGAGACCCAGTACTTC. Its translation is CASSPLEESETQYF. The rearrangement joins TRBV18 to TRBJ2-5, with D unresolved. Germline CDR1 reads KGHSH; CDR2 reads LQKENI. The CDR3 extends over 14 amino acids. Between the trimmed V and J ends, which lost 2 bases and 5 bases, there was a span of 12 bases.

The rearrangement joins TRBV7-2 to TRBJ2-7; D possibly matches TRBD1 or TRBD2 (6 bases each). The ends were cut back, 7 bases at V and 0 bases at J, with 13 bases in the middle. Germline lookup yields CDR1 SGHTA and CDR2 FQGNSA. This CDR3 spans 14 amino acids. This CDR3 reads CASKRRGNSYEQYF. The CDR3 nucleotides are TGTGCCAGCAAGAGGAGGGGGAACTCCTACGAGCAGTACTTC.

The gene calls are TRBV5-1 and TRBJ2-7; 7 positions agree with TRBD1. Germline V gives CDR1 SGHRS, CDR2 YFSETQ. V shed 5 bases and J 5 bases; nucleotides not matched to a gene: 10. The CDR3 runs to 14 residues. The CDR3 reads CASSGGQPGNEQYF. The CDR3 bases are TGCGCCAGCAGTGGGGGACAGCCAGGCAACGAGCAGTACTTC.

The chain joins TRBV7-2 to TRBJ2-2; no clear D gene. The CDR3 is 15 amino acids. The germline gives CDR1 SGHTA, CDR2 FQGNSA. Between the trimmed V and J ends, which lost 3 bases and 0 bases, there was a span of 8 bases. Here the CDR3 reads CASSFRSSNTGELFF. CDR3 coding DNA: TGTGCCAGCAGCTTCAGGTCTTCGAACACCGGGGAGCTGTTTTTT.

The rearrangement uses TRBV6-5 and TRBJ1-5; D may be TRBD1 (5 bases). This CDR3 is 14 amino acids long. V was shortened by 6 bases and J by 0 bases, with 9 bases between the two germline ends. Germline lookup yields CDR1 MNHEY and CDR2 SVGAGI. CDR3 nucleotide sequence: TGTGCCAGCAGCCGGGACCGTAGCAATCAGCCCCAGCATTTT. Its protein product is CASSRDRSNQPQHF.

This clone was recorded a few times. V usage is TRBV9 and J usage is TRBJ2-3, with no clear D. Germline V CDR1 and CDR2: SGDLS, YYNGEE. V lost 0 bases to trimming and J lost 1 base, with 9 bases between them. The length of the CDR3 is 15 residues. The CDR3, as DNA: TGTGCCAGCAGCGTAGATGTGGAACGCACAGATACGCAGTATTTT. It codes for CASSVDVERTDTQYF. Full variable domain (missing parts from reference TRBV9 and TRBJ2-3): DSGVTQTPKHLITATGQRVTLRCSPRSGDLSVYWYQQSLDQGLQFLIQYYNGEERAKGNILERFSAQQFPDLHSELNLSSLELGDSALYFCASSVDVERTDTQYFGPGTRLTVL.

V usage is TRBV7-6 and J usage is TRBJ2-5, with a weak D call TRBD2 (6 bases). V dropped 5 bases and J dropped 5 bases, with 15 bases sitting between them. Germline V gives CDR1 SGHVS, CDR2 FNYEAQ. The CDR3 sequence is 14 residues long. CDR3 protein: CASSPSNGGETQYF. CDR3 coding DNA: TGTGCCAGCAGCCCGTCCAACGGAGGGGAGACCCAGTACTTC. Supplemented by reference TRBV7-6 and TRBJ2-5, the full variable domain reads GAGVSQSPRYKVTKRGQDVALRCDPISGHVSLYWYRQALGQGPEFLTYFNYEAQQDKSGLPNDRFSAERPEGSISTLTIQRTEQRDSAMYRCASSPSNGGETQYFGPGTRLLVL.

The rearrangement joins TRBV27 to TRBJ1-1; 8 nucleotides align to TRBD1. V lost 5 bases to trimming and J lost 0 bases; unmatched junction nucleotides: 8. The CDR3 consists of 16 residues. Germline V gene sequence: CDR1 MNHEY, CDR2 SMNVEV (reference sequence). The CDR3 DNA follows: TGTGCCAGCAGTCCCTGGGACAGGCCAATGAACACTGAAGCTTTCTTT. Protein: CASSPWDRPMNTEAFF.

The genes are TRBV10-3 and TRBJ2-2; D possibly corresponds to TRBD1 (6 bases). Trimming took off 4 bases at V and 2 bases at J, with 11 bases between the two ends. The CDR3 covers 15 residues. The germline V gene encodes CDR1 ENHRY and CDR2 SYGVKD. Here the CDR3 reads CAISVGQTNTGELFF. The DNA for the CDR3 is TGTGCCATCAGTGTCGGACAGACTAACACCGGGGAGCTGTTTTTT.

The rearrangement links TRBV5-1 to TRBJ1-2; D gene uncertain. The CDR3 runs to 13 residues. V gave up 5 bases and J gave up 3 bases, with 11 bases separating them. CDR1 and CDR2 from the germline V gene are SGHRS and YFSETQ. For the CDR3, the DNA is TGCGCCAGCAGAATGCTGGGAGACTATGGCTACACCTTC. Protein: CASRMLGDYGYTF. Supplemented by reference TRBV5-1 and TRBJ1-2, the full variable domain reads KAGVTQTPRYLIKTRGQQVTLSCSPISGHRSVSWYQQTPGQGLQFLFEYFSETQRNKGNFPGRFSGRQFSNSRSEMNVSTLELGDSALYLCASRMLGDYGYTFGSGTRLTVV.

The V call is TRBV6-5, the J call TRBJ2-7; possible D gene TRBD2, 7 bases. Germline V gene data show CDR1 as MNHEY and CDR2 as SVGAGI. Trimming pared 0 bases from V and 3 bases from J, leaving 12 bases between. The CDR3 runs 15 residues. For the CDR3, the DNA is TGTGCCAGCAGTTACTCGGGGGGGGCGATCTACGAGCAGTACTTC. This sequence encodes CASSYSGGAIYEQYF.

This chain uses TRBV9 with TRBJ2-3; D is unresolved. Trimming cost V 0 bases and J 0 bases, with 8 bases left between them. The CDR3 spans 15 residues. CDR1 is SGDLS, CDR2 YYNGEE, per germline. Here the CDR3 reads CASSVGPPSTDTQYF. In DNA form, the CDR3 reads TGTGCCAGCAGCGTAGGCCCCCCTAGCACAGATACGCAGTATTTT.

The chain uses TRBV28 and TRBJ2-7; 10 positions match TRBD1. Germline values: CDR1 MDHEN, CDR2 SYDVKM. V was clipped by 5 bases and J by 4 bases; unmatched bases: 11. The CDR3 totals 16 residues. The CDR3 sequence is CASSLGTGANQYEQYF. Written as DNA, the CDR3 is TGTGCCAGCAGTCTAGGGACAGGGGCGAACCAGTACGAGCAGTACTTC.

Details on this clone: Other DNA sequences in this sample translate to the same CDR3. This chain connects TRBV5-1 to TRBJ2-1; D uncertain. Germline V gene sequence: CDR1 SGHRS, CDR2 YFSETQ. The CDR3 has 14 amino acids. V lost 0 bases to trimming and J lost 2 bases, with 6 bases between them. The CDR3 protein is CASSLGQTYNEQFF. The DNA for the CDR3 is TGCGCCAGCAGCTTGGGACAAACCTACAATGAGCAGTTCTTC.

CDR3 sequence: CASSLDGQMREQYF. The CDR3 nucleotides read TGTGCCAGCAGCTTGGATGGGCAAATGCGCGAGCAGTACTTC. The chain has TRBV5-4 and TRBJ2-7, with D unclear. Germline loops: CDR1 SGHNT, CDR2 YYREEE (reference sequence). The CDR3 spans 14 residues. The ends were cut back, 0 bases at V and 6 bases at J, with 13 bases in the middle.

The rearrangement joins TRBV7-9 to TRBJ2-5, with TRBD1 matching over 7 bases. The V gene end was trimmed by 5 bases and the J gene end by 3 bases; junction bases not matched to a gene: 9. CDR1 and CDR2 (germline): SEHNR, FQNEAQ (reference sequence). The CDR3 consists of 15 residues. The CDR3 loop is CASSPTRGTEETQYF. CDR3 coding DNA: TGTGCCAGCAGCCCGACCAGGGGGACGGAAGAGACCCAGTACTTC.

The V call is TRBV19, the J call TRBJ2-2, with TRBD2 matching 9 bases. The CDR3 covers 14 residues. CDR1 and CDR2 (germline): LNHDA, SQIVND (reference sequence). The V segment lost 7 bases and the J segment 7 bases; nucleotides outside the gene matches: 7. CDR3 in amino acids: CASTLTSGVGELFF. The CDR3 DNA sequence: TGTGCCAGTACCTTGACTAGCGGAGTCGGGGAGCTGTTTTTT.

V is TRBV6-5 and J is TRBJ1-2; 8 bases match TRBD1. Germline V gene lookup returns CDR1 MNHEY and CDR2 SVGAGI. This CDR3 contains 14 residues. The trim removed 5 bases at V and 4 bases at J, leaving 6 bases unmatched. The CDR3 is CASSKATGGYGYTF. For the CDR3, the DNA is TGTGCCAGCAGTAAAGCTACAGGGGGCTATGGCTACACCTTC.

Of note for this clone: Other nucleotide sequences from this sample produce the same CDR3. The chain carries TRBV5-4 and TRBJ2-5; D gene uncertain. This CDR3 is 12 amino acids long. Germline CDR1 SGHNT, CDR2 YYREEE (reference sequence). Trimming left V 0 bases short and J 4 bases short, with 4 bases between. CDR3 DNA sequence: TGTGCCAGCAGCTTGGGAGTAGAGACCCAGTACTTC. This translates into CASSLGVETQYF.

This clone was counted once. The chain has TRBV6-5 and TRBJ2-7; TRBD2 matches 11 bases. Per germline, CDR1 MNHEY and CDR2 SVGAGI. This CDR3 comprises 15 residues. The V segment lost 6 bases and the J segment 0 bases; nucleotides outside the gene matches: 4. The CDR3 DNA is TGTGCCAGCAGACCGACTAGCGGGAACTCCTACGAGCAGTACTTC. Translating it yields CASRPTSGNSYEQYF.